The text below deals with one T cell receptor beta chain. Losses at the gene ends were 0 bases for V and 9 bases for J; bases not matched to a gene: 14. Per the germline V gene, CDR1 is MNHNS and CDR2 is SASEGT. CDR3 length equals 17 residues. Profiling relied on immunoSEQ multiplex PCR, and the TCRdb table lists in-frame clones only, not all of them. The sample yields more than 35,000 clones, 80% seen once. The data stem from a study of blood T cell repertoires in COVID-19. Turning to the study itself: Sample material is recorded as cDNA or gDNA derived from T cells, B-cell-depleted T cells, or PBMCs.

The chain joins TRBV6-1 to TRBJ2-1; TRBD2 agrees at 7 bases. The TCR sequence derives from a woman between 65 and 79 years old with acute or convalescent COVID-19. Sequenced input: peripheral blood. The CDR3 here is CASSEAGSGGVPIEQFF. In nucleotides, the CDR3 is TGTGCCAGCAGTGAAGCGGGCTCGGGAGGCGTCCCGATTGAGCAGTTCTTC.